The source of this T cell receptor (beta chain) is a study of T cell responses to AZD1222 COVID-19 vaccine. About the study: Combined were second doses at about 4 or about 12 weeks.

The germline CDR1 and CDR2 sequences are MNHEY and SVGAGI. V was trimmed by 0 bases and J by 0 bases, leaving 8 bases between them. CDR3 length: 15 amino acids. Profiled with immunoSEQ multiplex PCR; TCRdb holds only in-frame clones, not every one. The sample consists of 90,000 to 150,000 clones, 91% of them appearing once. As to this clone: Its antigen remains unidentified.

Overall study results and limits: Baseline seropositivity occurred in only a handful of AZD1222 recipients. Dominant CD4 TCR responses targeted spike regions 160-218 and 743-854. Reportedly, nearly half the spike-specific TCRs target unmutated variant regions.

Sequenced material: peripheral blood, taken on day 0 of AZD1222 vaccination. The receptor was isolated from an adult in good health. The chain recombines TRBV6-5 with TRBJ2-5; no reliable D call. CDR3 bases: TGTGCCAGCAGTTACTCGGGCGACTACCAAGAGACCCAGTACTTC. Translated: CASSYSGDYQETQYF.